This is a list of T cell receptor beta chains from one sample in a study of identical twins. MiXCR was run by TCRdb on the 5' RACE reads, yielding one entry per CDR3 protein. The table lists about 240,000 distinct CDR3 sequences, 9.5% to 15% of them singletons. Separately, the same data were catalogued under a study of yellow fever vaccine responses in identical twins.

Sequenced material: memory (CD45RO+) T cells sorted from blood. These receptors were obtained from a woman aged 18-35 years in good health. The CDR3 runs from the conserved cysteine through the conserved F or W. Fields, in order: V gene, J gene, D gene, clone size, CDR3 DNA, CDR3 protein. A D gene is named only where the DNA matches it firmly. Clone sizes are given selectively: once, few, many, or a class where the clone is expanded.

V gene: TRBV20-1
J gene: TRBJ2-5
D gene: TRBD2
clone size: few
CDR3 DNA: TGCAGTGCTAGGGACGAAGCTAGCGGGGCCGGGCGGGAGACCCAGTACTTC
CDR3 protein: CSARDEASGAGRETQYF

V gene: TRBV20-1
J gene: TRBJ1-1
D gene: .
clone size: many
CDR3 DNA: TGCAGTGCTAAGGGAGGGGAAAGTGACACTGAAGCTTTCTTT
CDR3 protein: CSAKGGESDTEAFF

V gene: TRBV2
J gene: TRBJ2-6
D gene: .
clone size: few
CDR3 DNA: TGTGCCAGCAGTGCTTGGGGGGCTGCTGGGGCCAACGTCCTGACTTTC
CDR3 protein: CASSAWGAAGANVLTF

V gene: TRBV29-1
J gene: TRBJ2-3
D gene: .
clone size: many
CDR3 DNA: TGCAGCGTGAAAAGGGGCCCTGGGACAGATACGCAGTATTTT
CDR3 protein: CSVKRGPGTDTQYF

V gene: TRBV5-1
J gene: TRBJ2-5
D gene: .
clone size: .
CDR3 DNA: TGCGCCAGCAGCTTGCAGGAGCAAGAGACCCAGTACTTC
CDR3 protein: CASSLQEQETQYF

V gene: TRBV4-2
J gene: TRBJ2-3
D gene: TRBD2
clone size: .
CDR3 DNA: TGTGCCAGCAGCCAAGCGGGGACTAGCGGGGCCACAGCGTATTTT
CDR3 protein: CASSQAGTSGATAYF

V gene: TRBV29-1
J gene: TRBJ2-5
D gene: .
clone size: .
CDR3 DNA: TGCAGCGTTCTAGAAGTGGGGGAGACCCAGTACTTC
CDR3 protein: CSVLEVGETQYF

V gene: TRBV27
J gene: TRBJ2-5
D gene: TRBD2
clone size: many
CDR3 DNA: TGTGCCAGCAGACTAGCGGAACTCCAAGAGACCCAGTACTTC
CDR3 protein: CASRLAELQETQYF

V gene: TRBV12-3/TRBV12-4
J gene: TRBJ2-1
D gene: .
clone size: .
CDR3 DNA: TGTGCCAGCAGTTTAAGTCGACGGAACAATGAGCAGTTCTTC
CDR3 protein: CASSLSRRNNEQFF

V gene: TRBV11-2
J gene: TRBJ2-1
D gene: TRBD2
clone size: few
CDR3 DNA: TGTGCCAGCAGCTCTTCAGGGCGGGGGGGCACGAATGAGCAGTTCTTC
CDR3 protein: CASSSSGRGGTNEQFF

V gene: TRBV12-3/TRBV12-4
J gene: TRBJ2-7
D gene: .
clone size: .
CDR3 DNA: TGTGCCAGCAGGCAAGATAGGGACCCTCGCTACGAGCAGTACTTC
CDR3 protein: CASRQDRDPRYEQYF

V gene: TRBV20-1
J gene: TRBJ2-1
D gene: .
clone size: many
CDR3 DNA: TGCAGTGCTAGAGATGCTTCGGCACTAAAGGGCTACAATGAGCAGTTCTTC
CDR3 protein: CSARDASALKGYNEQFF

V gene: TRBV3-1
J gene: TRBJ2-1
D gene: TRBD2
clone size: many
CDR3 DNA: TGTGCCAGCAGCCAAGTGACTAGCGGGGGTCGGCAGTTCTTC
CDR3 protein: CASSQVTSGGRQFF

V gene: TRBV20-1
J gene: TRBJ2-7
D gene: TRBD2
clone size: few
CDR3 DNA: TGCAGTGCCTATAGCGGGGAGCGACTCTACGAGCAGTACTTC
CDR3 protein: CSAYSGERLYEQYF

V gene: TRBV20-1
J gene: TRBJ2-1
D gene: .
clone size: .
CDR3 DNA: TGCAGTGCTAGAGATAGTAGGGATGGGGGACAAACCTACAATGAGCAGTTCTTC
CDR3 protein: CSARDSRDGGQTYNEQFF

V gene: TRBV7-9
J gene: TRBJ2-7
D gene: .
clone size: .
CDR3 DNA: TGTGCCAGCAGCTTAGAGAGATACAACGAGCAGTACTTC
CDR3 protein: CASSLERYNEQYF

V gene: TRBV15
J gene: TRBJ2-5
D gene: TRBD1
clone size: .
CDR3 DNA: TGTGCCACCAGCGGATTAAAACAGGGGGCCTATGTCCAAGAGACCCAGTACTTC
CDR3 protein: CATSGLKQGAYVQETQYF

V gene: TRBV7-2
J gene: TRBJ2-2
D gene: .
clone size: .
CDR3 DNA: TGTGCCAGCAGCAAGGGGTCAACGAACACCGGGGAGCTGTTTTTT
CDR3 protein: CASSKGSTNTGELFF

V gene: TRBV28
J gene: TRBJ1-1
D gene: .
clone size: .
CDR3 DNA: TGTGCCAGCAGTCCAAGGGGGGATTTAGTGATCACTGAAGCTTTCTTT
CDR3 protein: CASSPRGDLVITEAFF

V gene: TRBV12-3/TRBV12-4
J gene: TRBJ2-1
D gene: TRBD2
clone size: .
CDR3 DNA: TGTGCCAGCAGCCCACGCGGGGGGGGGCCCTACAATGAGCAGTTCTTC
CDR3 protein: CASSPRGGGPYNEQFF

V gene: TRBV20-1
J gene: TRBJ2-7
D gene: TRBD1
clone size: few
CDR3 DNA: TGCAGTGCTAGAGATTTGGGACAGGGCTTTGACGAGCAGTACTTC
CDR3 protein: CSARDLGQGFDEQYF

V gene: TRBV7-6
J gene: TRBJ1-1
D gene: .
clone size: few
CDR3 DNA: TGTGCCAGCAGCTTAAAGGGCAACATGAACACTGAAGCTTTCTTT
CDR3 protein: CASSLKGNMNTEAFF

V gene: TRBV27
J gene: TRBJ1-5
D gene: TRBD1
clone size: .
CDR3 DNA: TGTGCCAGCAGTCCTTGGACAGGGGGCGACAATCAGCCCCAGCATTTT
CDR3 protein: CASSPWTGGDNQPQHF

V gene: TRBV12-3/TRBV12-4
J gene: TRBJ1-5
D gene: .
clone size: few
CDR3 DNA: TGTGCCAGCAGTTTCTATCTAGGGGAAAATCAGCCCCAGCATTTT
CDR3 protein: CASSFYLGENQPQHF

V gene: TRBV6-6
J gene: TRBJ2-7
D gene: .
clone size: many
CDR3 DNA: TGTGCCAGCCGCCGATCCTACGAGCAGTACTTC
CDR3 protein: CASRRSYEQYF